This TCR beta chain was identified in a study of T cell repertoires in cytomegalovirus infection. Study-wide findings and caveats: Across the ex vivo response, the dominant clonotypes were HLA-C-restricted CMV-specific TCR beta clonotypes.

TCRdb processed the reads anew with MiXCR; each CDR3 protein has one entry. This sample has about 700,000 distinct CDR3 sequences, with about 33% found just once. Trimming removed 3 bases at V and 4 bases at J, with 9 bases between. The germline V gene has CDR1 SEHNR and CDR2 FQNEAQ (reference sequence). This CDR3 contains 13 residues. Worth noting for this clonotype: Its specificity is not known.

The sequencing used cultured PBMCs, collected from culture after CMV antigen stimulation. The sequence derives from a human donor in good health (CMV status not recorded). Some clones in this sample may be carry-over from other donors' samples. The rearrangement uses TRBV7-9 and TRBJ1-1; D ambiguous. In nucleotides, the CDR3 is TGTGCCAGCAGCTTTCGCCCAGGCACTGAAGCTTTCTTT. The encoded protein is CASSFRPGTEAFF.